The clone carrying this T cell receptor (beta chain) was seen a few times. The data belong to a study of cytomegalovirus exposure and HLA in healthy donors. The CDR3 has 14 residues. The germline V and J ends were trimmed by 1 base and 0 bases, with 5 bases remaining between them. From germline, CDR1 is LGHNA and CDR2 YSLEER. Primers: 60 Vbeta forward and 13 Jbeta reverse. Generated by immunoSEQ multiplex PCR, the TCRdb table keeps only in-frame clones and is missing some. The repertoire holds around 150,000 clones, 75% to 90% seen once, with approximately 8.5% in the top ten. The sequence was collected from a man younger than 30 in good health and CMV-seropositive. Source material: PBMCs. The chain combines TRBV4-3 with TRBJ2-3; perhaps TRBD2 as D (5 bases). The CDR3 region has the DNA TGCGCCAGCAGCCAAGGGACTAGCACAGATACGCAGTATTTT. Amino acids: CASSQGTSTDTQYF.